This is a list of T cell receptor beta chains from one sample in a study of blood T cell repertoires in COVID-19. Method: immunoSEQ multiplex PCR; TCRdb's copy keeps in-frame clones and lacks some. Counted here are some 90,000 clones, about 88% occurring once; the ten biggest clones make up roughly 8.7%. The material sequenced was peripheral blood. These receptors were obtained from a man aged 50 to 59 with acute or convalescent COVID-19. The CDR3 runs from the conserved cysteine through the conserved F or W. Fields, in order: J gene, V gene, D gene, clone size, CDR3 protein, CDR3 DNA. D genes are given only for firm matches. Only some rows state a clone size, as once, few, many or a class for expanded clones.

j_gene: TRBJ1-1
v_gene: TRBV5-4
d_gene: .
abundance: once
CDR3aa: CASSLDPRAEAFF
CDR3nt: TGTGCCAGCAGCTTGGATCCGCGCGCTGAAGCTTTCTTT

j_gene: TRBJ1-5
v_gene: TRBV6-2/TRBV6-3
d_gene: .
abundance: .
CDR3aa: CASSPQGSNQPQHF
CDR3nt: TGTGCCAGCAGTCCACAGGGAAGCAATCAGCCCCAGCATTTT

j_gene: TRBJ2-2
v_gene: TRBV5-1
d_gene: TRBD2
abundance: .
CDR3aa: CASKTSGANTGELFF
CDR3nt: TGCGCCAGCAAAACTAGCGGGGCGAACACCGGGGAGCTGTTTTTT

j_gene: TRBJ2-1
v_gene: TRBV29-1
d_gene: .
abundance: once
CDR3aa: CSAEWDNNNEQFF
CDR3nt: TGCAGCGCTGAATGGGACAACAACAATGAGCAGTTCTTC

j_gene: TRBJ2-5
v_gene: TRBV5-6
d_gene: TRBD1
abundance: few
CDR3aa: CASSTDRGRGETQYF
CDR3nt: TGTGCCAGCAGCACGGACAGGGGGCGAGGGGAGACCCAGTACTTC

j_gene: TRBJ1-1
v_gene: TRBV7-8
d_gene: .
abundance: .
CDR3aa: CASTNSGAGATEAFF
CDR3nt: TGTGCCAGCACCAACAGTGGGGCGGGGGCCACTGAAGCTTTCTTT

j_gene: TRBJ1-1
v_gene: TRBV5-3
d_gene: .
abundance: .
CDR3aa: CARSTPGERVDTEAFF
CDR3nt: TGTGCCAGAAGCACCCCAGGGGAGAGGGTCGACACTGAAGCTTTCTTT

j_gene: TRBJ2-1
v_gene: TRBV9
d_gene: TRBD1
abundance: .
CDR3aa: CASSATGVGYNEQFF
CDR3nt: TGTGCCAGCAGCGCGACAGGGGTTGGGTACAATGAGCAGTTCTTC

j_gene: TRBJ1-5
v_gene: TRBV6-5
d_gene: .
abundance: once
CDR3aa: CASKQTSNQPQHF
CDR3nt: TGTGCCAGCAAACAAACTAGCAATCAGCCCCAGCATTTT

j_gene: TRBJ2-6
v_gene: TRBV19
d_gene: TRBD1
abundance: .
CDR3aa: CASSTGTASGANVLTF
CDR3nt: TGTGCCAGTAGTACCGGGACAGCCTCTGGGGCCAACGTCCTGACTTTC

j_gene: TRBJ1-5
v_gene: TRBV13
d_gene: .
abundance: .
CDR3aa: CASSHTRTSSNQPQHF
CDR3nt: TGTGCCAGCAGCCACACGAGGACAAGTAGCAATCAGCCCCAGCATTTT

j_gene: TRBJ1-1
v_gene: TRBV28
d_gene: .
abundance: .
CDR3aa: CASSSRHVIGNTEAFF
CDR3nt: TGTGCCAGCAGTTCCAGACATGTTATCGGGAACACTGAAGCTTTCTTT

j_gene: TRBJ2-1
v_gene: TRBV7-2
d_gene: .
abundance: .
CDR3aa: CASSLGWSSSSNEQFF
CDR3nt: TGTGCCAGCAGCTTAGGGTGGTCTAGTTCGAGCAATGAGCAGTTCTTC

j_gene: TRBJ2-5
v_gene: TRBV10-3
d_gene: .
abundance: .
CDR3aa: CAISDKLLGGETQYF
CDR3nt: TGTGCCATCAGTGACAAATTACTAGGGGGAGAGACCCAGTACTTC

j_gene: TRBJ2-3
v_gene: TRBV6-6
d_gene: .
abundance: .
CDR3aa: CASSGGGARDTQYF
CDR3nt: TGTGCCAGCAGTGGAGGGGGGGCGAGGGATACGCAGTATTTT

j_gene: TRBJ1-3
v_gene: TRBV10-3
d_gene: .
abundance: .
CDR3aa: CAISPSDRGNTIYF
CDR3nt: TGTGCCATCAGTCCGTCCGATCGGGGAAACACCATATATTTT

j_gene: TRBJ2-1
v_gene: TRBV29-1
d_gene: .
abundance: few
CDR3aa: CSVDRGPNLEQFF
CDR3nt: TGCAGCGTTGACAGGGGCCCTAATTTGGAGCAGTTCTTC

j_gene: TRBJ2-3
v_gene: TRBV5-1
d_gene: TRBD2
abundance: .
CDR3aa: CASSLVAGGTTDTQYF
CDR3nt: TGCGCCAGCAGCTTGGTAGCGGGGGGGACCACAGATACGCAGTATTTT

j_gene: TRBJ1-3
v_gene: TRBV7-9
d_gene: TRBD1
abundance: .
CDR3aa: CASSFPGQLNSGNTIYF
CDR3nt: TGTGCCAGCAGCTTTCCGGGACAGCTAAACTCTGGAAACACCATATATTTT

j_gene: TRBJ1-2
v_gene: TRBV27
d_gene: TRBD1
abundance: .
CDR3aa: CASSSQTGGAGYTF
CDR3nt: TGTGCCAGCAGTTCGCAGACAGGGGGCGCTGGCTACACCTTC

j_gene: TRBJ1-6
v_gene: TRBV2
d_gene: .
abundance: .
CDR3aa: CASRESAGYNSPLHF
CDR3nt: TGTGCCAGCAGAGAATCCGCAGGGTATAATTCACCCCTCCACTTT

j_gene: TRBJ1-2
v_gene: TRBV30
d_gene: .
abundance: .
CDR3aa: CAWSVSRVFIHGYTF
CDR3nt: TGTGCCTGGAGTGTAAGCAGGGTCTTTATCCATGGCTACACCTTC

j_gene: TRBJ1-2
v_gene: TRBV25-1
d_gene: .
abundance: .
CDR3aa: CASSPGNYGYTF
CDR3nt: TGTGCCAGCAGTCCAGGGAACTATGGCTACACCTTC

j_gene: TRBJ1-3
v_gene: TRBV29-1
d_gene: TRBD1
abundance: .
CDR3aa: CSVWDRASGNTIYF
CDR3nt: TGCAGCGTCTGGGACAGGGCCTCTGGAAACACCATATATTTT

j_gene: TRBJ2-3
v_gene: TRBV5-1
d_gene: TRBD2
abundance: .
CDR3aa: CASSETSGGITDTQYF
CDR3nt: TGCGCCAGCAGCGAGACTAGCGGGGGAATCACAGATACGCAGTATTTT

j_gene: TRBJ1-1
v_gene: TRBV2
d_gene: .
abundance: .
CDR3aa: CASSEAKSVLGTEAFF
CDR3nt: TGTGCCAGCAGTGAAGCTAAGTCGGTCCTCGGCACTGAAGCTTTCTTT

j_gene: TRBJ1-2
v_gene: TRBV5-1
d_gene: .
abundance: .
CDR3aa: CASSVGRQFYGYTF
CDR3nt: TGCGCCAGCAGCGTAGGTCGACAATTCTATGGCTACACCTTC

j_gene: TRBJ2-1
v_gene: TRBV5-1
d_gene: TRBD1
abundance: .
CDR3aa: CASSLDRGLGEQFF
CDR3nt: TGCGCCAGCAGCTTGGACAGGGGGCTGGGTGAGCAGTTCTTC